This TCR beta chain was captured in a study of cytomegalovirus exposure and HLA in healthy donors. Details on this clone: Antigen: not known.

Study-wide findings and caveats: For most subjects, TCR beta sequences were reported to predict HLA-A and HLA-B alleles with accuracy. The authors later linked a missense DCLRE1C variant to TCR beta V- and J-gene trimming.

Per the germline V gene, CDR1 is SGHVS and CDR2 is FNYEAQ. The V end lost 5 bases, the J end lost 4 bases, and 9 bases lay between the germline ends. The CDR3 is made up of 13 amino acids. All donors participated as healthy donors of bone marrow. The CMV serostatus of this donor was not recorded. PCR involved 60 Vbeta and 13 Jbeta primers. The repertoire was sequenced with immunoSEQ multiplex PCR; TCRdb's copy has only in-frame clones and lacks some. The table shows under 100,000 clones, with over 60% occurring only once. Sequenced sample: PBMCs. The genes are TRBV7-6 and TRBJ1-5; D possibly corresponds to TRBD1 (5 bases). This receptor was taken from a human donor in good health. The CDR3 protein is CASSPGVNQPQHF. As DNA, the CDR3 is TGTGCCAGCAGCCCGGGGGTGAATCAGCCCCAGCATTTT. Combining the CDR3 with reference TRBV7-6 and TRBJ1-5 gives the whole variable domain GAGVSQSPRYKVTKRGQDVALRCDPISGHVSLYWYRQALGQGPEFLTYFNYEAQQDKSGLPNDRFSAERPEGSISTLTIQRTEQRDSAMYRCASSPGVNQPQHFGDGTRLSIL.